The T cell receptor (beta chain) described here comes from a study of vaccination and CD4 T cells after COVID-19. About the research overall: Convalescent patients had positive nasal swab PCR results for SARS-CoV-2. Disease was mild in roughly 10 and severe in one.

The CDR3 extends over 13 amino acids. Overall study findings and caveats: Convalescent patients' median share of reactive clones seen only post-vaccination was around 90%. Post-vaccination reactive clonotypes (median roughly 35) did not differ significantly from post-infection (about 20). When vaccine-specific clones from convalescent patients were examined, 304 of 307 were spike mono-reactive.

In regard to this clonotype: Its antigen is still unknown.

Via MiXCR, TCRdb re-called the PCR reads, giving one row per CDR3 protein. Among tens of thousands of distinct CDR3 sequences listed, over 40% were seen once. The clonotype originates from a human donor who had recovered from COVID-19. J is TRBJ1-1 and V is TRBV21-1. TRBV21-1 is a recognized pseudogene. Sequenced here: CD4+ T cells from blood, sampled before SARS-CoV-2 vaccination. CDR3 sequence reads: CASSQSLGTEAFF. DNA of the CDR3: TGTGCCAGCAGCCAGTCCTTGGGCACTGAAGCTTTCTTT.